This TCR beta chain is from a study of technical replicates of blood from a handful of donors. Repertoires were generated with immunoSEQ multiplex PCR, while TCRdb's copy carries only in-frame clones and drops some. The table has about 75,000 clones, about nine tenths seen once. J was trimmed by 2 bases and V by 4 bases; bases with no gene match: 10. The CDR3 has 17 residues. Germline CDR1 reads SGHNT; CDR2 reads YYREEE (reference sequence). The chain couples TRBV5-4 to TRBJ2-2, with TRBD1 matching over 8 bases. The material sequenced was T cells isolated from PBMCs. This TCR was recovered from a human donor in good health. Some clones in this sample may be carry-over from other donors' samples. For the CDR3, the DNA is TGTGCCAGCAGCCCAGGACAGGGAATCGCCAACACCGGGGAGCTGTTTTTT. Translation gives CASSPGQGIANTGELFF.